The next 13 T cell receptor beta chains were all read from a single sample in a study of OX40 agonist ivuxolimab in advanced cancers. Only in-frame clones appear in the TCRdb table, and some are missing; sequencing was by immunoSEQ multiplex PCR. The sample shows approximately 74,000 clones, over 85% of them seen only once. Sequences were derived from CD4+ or CD8+ T cells sorted from blood, sampled in a trial of the OX40 agonist ivuxolimab. These receptors came from an adult with an advanced solid tumor such as melanoma, head and neck, liver or kidney cancer.

The CDR3 DNA is TGTGCCAGCAGCTCTAGACAGGGGGCTGAGCAGTTCTTC. The encoded protein is CASSSRQGAEQFF. The J gene is TRBJ2-1, the V gene TRBV7-7; 10 nucleotides line up with TRBD1. Germline V gives CDR1 SSHAT, CDR2 FNYEAQ (reference sequence). The junction had 3 bases not matched to a gene; V was cut back by 4 bases and J by 9 bases. The CDR3 length is 13 residues.

The rearrangement joins TRBV28 to TRBJ2-7; possible D gene TRBD1, 5 bases. Germline loops: CDR1 MDHEN, CDR2 SYDVKM. Trimming cost V 7 bases and J 2 bases, with 15 bases left between them. The CDR3 is made up of 14 amino acids. The CDR3 here is CASNSPGLTYEQYF. The CDR3 nucleotides read TGTGCCAGCAACTCCCCAGGGCTTACCTACGAGCAGTACTTC.

The count of this clone is one. V gene TRBV4-1 combines with J gene TRBJ1-2, with a possible D match to TRBD1 (6 bases). Germline lookup yields CDR1 MGHRA and CDR2 YSYEKL. The CDR3 loop spans 15 amino acids. Trimming removed 3 bases at V and 8 bases at J, with 19 bases between. The CDR3 loop is CASSHPSKGEEGYTF. The CDR3 DNA sequence: TGCGCCAGCAGCCACCCTTCGAAGGGGGAAGAAGGCTACACCTTC.

J is TRBJ2-7 and V is TRBV5-1, with 9 bases matching TRBD2. The CDR3 loop spans 16 amino acids. J lost 1 base, V lost 1 base, and 6 bases had no gene match. Germline CDR1 is SGHRS and CDR2 is YFSETQ. DNA of the CDR3: TGCGCCAGCAGCTTGCGGGCGGGAGGGGCGTCCTACGAGCAGTACTTC. It codes for CASSLRAGGASYEQYF.

This clone appeared a single time. This chain connects TRBV20-1 to TRBJ2-4, with D possibly matching TRBD2 (6 bases). The V gene lost 3 bases and the J gene lost 7 bases, with 7 bases spanning the gap. The CDR3 runs 11 residues. The V gene's germline CDR1 is DFQATT and CDR2 SNEGSKA (reference sequence). The CDR3 DNA follows: TGCAGTGCTAGCGGGAGCAACATTCAGTACTTC. Amino acids: CSASGSNIQYF.

The chain recombines TRBV7-3 with TRBJ1-1; no definite D call. The ends were cut back, 6 bases at V and 1 base at J, with 9 bases in the middle. The CDR3 loop spans 13 amino acids. The V gene's germline CDR1 is SGHTA and CDR2 FQGTGA. This CDR3 reads CASRSQTNTEAFF. The CDR3 bases are TGTGCCAGCAGGTCTCAGACGAACACTGAAGCTTTCTTT. The variable domain in full, with the rest retrieved from reference TRBV7-3 and TRBJ1-1, is GAGVSQTPSNKVTEKGKYVELRCDPISGHTALYWYRQSLGQGPEFLIYFQGTGAADDSGLPNDRFFAVRPEGSVSTLKIQRTERGDSAVYLCASRSQTNTEAFFGQGTRLTVV.

Here the CDR3 reads CASSSTLAGTLAAFF. CDR3 nucleotides: TGTGCCAGCAGTTCCACTCTCGCGGGGACGCTCGCAGCTTTCTTT. V usage is TRBV28 and J usage is TRBJ1-1, with D perhaps TRBD1 (5 bases). This CDR3 has 15 residues. V was cut by 4 bases and J by 10 bases, with 22 bases left in between. The germline gives CDR1 MDHEN, CDR2 SYDVKM. Filled out from reference TRBV28 and TRBJ1-1, the complete variable domain reads DVKVTQSSRYLVKRTGEKVFLECVQDMDHENMFWYRQDPGLGLRLIYFSYDVKMKEKGDIPEGYSVSREKKERFSLILESASTNQTSMYLCASSSTLAGTLAAFFGQGTRLTVV.

V gene TRBV2 combines with J gene TRBJ2-5, with no clear D. V dropped 3 bases and J dropped 0 bases, with 8 bases sitting between them. The CDR3 runs 14 residues. Germline CDR1 is SNHLY and CDR2 is FYNNEI. The CDR3 DNA reads as TGTGCCAGCAGTGATTCGGAGTACCAAGAGACCCAGTACTTC. Amino acids: CASSDSEYQETQYF.

The chain uses TRBV28 and TRBJ1-1; no reliable D call. V shed 1 base and J shed 1 base, with 13 bases lying between them. The CDR3 is made up of 16 amino acids. The germline V gene has CDR1 MDHEN and CDR2 SYDVKM. CDR3 sequence (DNA): TGTGCCAGCAGTTTATTCGCAGACGCCCGGAACACTGAAGCTTTCTTT. Translating it yields CASSLFADARNTEAFF.

The gene calls are TRBV7-8 and TRBJ1-2, with TRBD1 matching 10 bases. CDR1 and CDR2 (germline): SGHVS, FQNEAQ. The CDR3 has 15 amino acids. With V trimmed by 1 base and J by 7 bases, 6 bases remained unmatched. This CDR3 reads CASSLGTGGFGGYTF. The CDR3, as DNA: TGTGCCAGCAGCTTAGGGACAGGGGGTTTCGGTGGCTACACCTTC.

The DNA for the CDR3 is TGTGCCAGCAGCTCAAAGACAGGGAACACTGAAGCTTTCTTT. Its translation: CASSSKTGNTEAFF. The chain couples TRBV5-4 to TRBJ1-1, with D perhaps TRBD1 (6 bases). The length of the CDR3 is 14 residues. CDR1 and CDR2 (germline): SGHNT, YYREEE (reference sequence). Trimming stripped 3 bases from V and 1 base from J, with 10 bases between. Using reference TRBV5-4 and TRBJ1-1 for the parts outside the CDR3, the full variable domain is ETGVTQSPTHLIKTRGQQVTLRCSSQSGHNTVSWYQQALGQGPQFIFQYYREEENGRGNFPPRFSGLQFPNYSSELNVNALELDDSALYLCASSSKTGNTEAFFGQGTRLTVV.

The chain uses TRBV18 and TRBJ1-1, with D perhaps matching TRBD1 (5 bases). This CDR3 has 14 residues. Per the germline V gene, CDR1 is KGHSH and CDR2 is LQKENI. V lost 2 bases to trimming and J lost 4 bases, with 11 bases between them. CDR3 region: CASSPVREGTEAFF. CDR3 nucleotides: TGTGCCAGCTCACCAGTCAGGGAGGGCACTGAAGCTTTCTTT.

The sample holds a few counts of this clone. At the DNA level, this CDR3 is encoded by other sequences in the same sample as well. The chain joins TRBV7-9 to TRBJ2-7; TRBD2 is a possible D gene (6 bases). The CDR3 consists of 15 residues. Germline V gene sequence: CDR1 SEHNR, CDR2 FQNEAQ (reference sequence). Trimming removed 5 bases from V and 0 bases from J, with 14 bases in between. CDR3 protein: CASSRLGDASYEQYF. The CDR3 DNA sequence: TGTGCCAGCAGCCGACTAGGGGACGCCTCCTACGAGCAGTACTTC.